Each of the 10 T cell receptor beta chains below was sequenced from the same sample in a study of cytomegalovirus exposure and HLA in healthy donors (TCRdb year 2017). The method behind the library was the immunoSEQ multiplex PCR assay. For the multiplex PCR, a mixture combining 60 forward primers for TCR Vbeta segments and 13 reverse primers for TCR Jbeta segments was used. TCRdb re-hosts the immuneACCESS table, in-frame sequences only. Its copies lack some clones; in the studies checked, an unresolved V gene accounts for under half of them, and the cause for the rest is not known. Counted in this sample were fewer than 200,000 clones; roughly 70% of them appeared once. Jointly, the top ten make up around 1.5% of the sample. What was sequenced was PBMCs. These receptors originate from a girl aged 5 to 17 in good health and CMV-seronegative.

V is TRBV28 and J is TRBJ2-5; 8 nucleotides line up with TRBD1. Losses at the gene ends were 2 bases for V and 5 bases for J; bases not matched to a gene: 7. This CDR3 has 15 residues. Germline V gene data show CDR1 as MDHEN and CDR2 as SYDVKM. In DNA, the CDR3 is TGTGCCAGCAGTTTACCCCGGACAGGGTTTGAGACCCAGTACTTC. Residues: CASSLPRTGFETQYF.

This clone came up once. The V call is TRBV28, the J call TRBJ1-5; D may be TRBD1 (6 bases). Germline V gene sequence: CDR1 MDHEN, CDR2 SYDVKM. This CDR3 is built from 14 residues. Deletions cut 3 bases from V and 4 bases from J, with 10 bases between. CDR3 sequence reads: CASSLMGANQPQHF. For the CDR3, the DNA is TGTGCCAGCAGTTTGATGGGGGCTAATCAGCCCCAGCATTTT.

The V and J genes are TRBV2 and TRBJ1-5; no firm D call. V was trimmed by 6 bases and J by 6 bases, leaving 9 bases between them. This CDR3 is built from 12 residues. Per germline, CDR1 SNHLY and CDR2 FYNNEI. The CDR3 DNA follows: TGTGCCAGCAGCCAACTTGGTCAGCCCCAGCATTTT. Protein sequence: CASSQLGQPQHF.

V usage is TRBV30 and J usage is TRBJ1-3; 9 bases fit TRBD1. The CDR3 has 14 amino acids. Losses at the gene ends were 4 bases for V and 9 bases for J; bases not matched to a gene: 10. Germline values: CDR1 GTSNPN, CDR2 SVGIG (reference sequence). CDR3 sequence: CAWNHGTGSSTIYF. CDR3 in DNA: TGTGCCTGGAACCACGGGACAGGGAGTAGCACCATATATTTT.

V gene TRBV28 combines with J gene TRBJ1-2; possible D gene TRBD1, 6 bases. Germline CDR1 and CDR2: MDHEN and SYDVKM. CDR3 size: 12 residues. V gave up 5 bases and J gave up 5 bases, with 9 bases separating them. The CDR3 DNA is TGTGCCAGCAGTCCCGACAGGTATGGCTACACCTTC. It is translated as CASSPDRYGYTF.

This sequence joins TRBV5-6 and TRBJ2-1; 11 bases are shared with TRBD2. Germline V gene sequence: CDR1 SGHDT, CDR2 YYEEEE. V dropped 0 bases and J dropped 9; count of bases not matched to a gene: 5. The CDR3 loop spans 15 amino acids. The CDR3: CASSLVLAGAGEQFF. In DNA, the CDR3 is TGTGCCAGCAGCTTGGTACTAGCGGGGGCTGGTGAGCAGTTCTTC. The whole variable domain, filled in from reference TRBV5-6 and TRBJ2-1, reads DAGVTQSPTHLIKTRGQQVTLRCSPKSGHDTVSWYQQALGQGPQFIFQYYEEEERQRGNFPDRFSGHQFPNYSSELNVNALLLGDSALYLCASSLVLAGAGEQFFGPGTRLTVL.

This clone was seen only a few times. The V and J genes are TRBV18 and TRBJ1-6; tentative D call: TRBD1 (5 bases). This CDR3 is built from 16 residues. V was shortened by 6 bases and J by 10 bases, with 22 bases between the two germline ends. Germline CDR1 is KGHSH and CDR2 is LQKENI. The CDR3, as DNA: TGTGCCAGCTCCACCCCAAGAGGGGAGGCGGGATCACCCCTCCACTTT. Amino acids: CASSTPRGEAGSPLHF.

The V call is TRBV18, the J call TRBJ2-1, with TRBD1 matching 8 bases. CDR3 size: 16 residues. V shed 3 bases, J shed 5 bases, and the junction held 9 bases outside the gene matches. Germline CDR1 and CDR2: KGHSH and LQKENI. The chain's CDR3 is CASSPIRTGRDNEQFF. The CDR3 nucleotides are TGTGCCAGCTCACCGATACGGACAGGGAGAGACAATGAGCAGTTCTTC.

V is TRBV7-9 and J is TRBJ1-2; no clear D gene. Germline V gives CDR1 SEHNR, CDR2 FQNEAQ (reference sequence). The V and J ends lost 7 bases and 4 bases respectively, with 19 bases between them. The CDR3 is 15 residues long. The CDR3 sequence: CASILLPGFAYGYTF. CDR3 DNA: TGTGCCAGCATCCTACTACCGGGTTTTGCCTATGGCTACACCTTC.

This chain uses TRBV7-3 with TRBJ1-6; D gene uncertain. V lost 3 bases and J lost 7, with 4 bases in between. Germline V gene lookup returns CDR1 SGHTA and CDR2 FQGTGA. The CDR3 runs 12 residues. The CDR3 DNA follows: TGTGCCAGCAGCTTGACAAATTCACCCCTCCACTTT. Residues: CASSLTNSPLHF.